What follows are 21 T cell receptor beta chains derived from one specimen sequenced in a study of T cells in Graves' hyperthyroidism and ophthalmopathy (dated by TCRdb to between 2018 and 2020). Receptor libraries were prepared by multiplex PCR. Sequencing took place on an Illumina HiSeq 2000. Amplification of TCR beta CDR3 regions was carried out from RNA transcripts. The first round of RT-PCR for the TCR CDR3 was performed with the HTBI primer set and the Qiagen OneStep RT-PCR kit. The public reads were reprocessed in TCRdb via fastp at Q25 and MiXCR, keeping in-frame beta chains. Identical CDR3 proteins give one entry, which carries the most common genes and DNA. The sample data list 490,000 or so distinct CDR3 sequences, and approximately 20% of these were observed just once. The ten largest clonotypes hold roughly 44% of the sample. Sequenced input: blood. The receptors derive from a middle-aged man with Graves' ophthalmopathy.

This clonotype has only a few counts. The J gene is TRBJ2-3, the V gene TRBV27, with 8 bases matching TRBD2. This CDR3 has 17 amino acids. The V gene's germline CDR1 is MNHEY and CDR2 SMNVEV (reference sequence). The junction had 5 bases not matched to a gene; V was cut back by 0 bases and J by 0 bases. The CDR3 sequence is CASSLSRLAKSTDTQYF. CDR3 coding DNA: TGTGCCAGCAGTTTATCCCGACTAGCGAAAAGCACAGATACGCAGTATTTT.

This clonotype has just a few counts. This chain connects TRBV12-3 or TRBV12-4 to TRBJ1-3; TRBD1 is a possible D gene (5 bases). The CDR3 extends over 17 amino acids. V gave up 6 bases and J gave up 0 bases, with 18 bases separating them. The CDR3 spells CASSLNPWGISGNTIYF. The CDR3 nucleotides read TGTGCCAGCAGCCTGAATCCCTGGGGGATCTCTGGAAACACCATATATTTT.

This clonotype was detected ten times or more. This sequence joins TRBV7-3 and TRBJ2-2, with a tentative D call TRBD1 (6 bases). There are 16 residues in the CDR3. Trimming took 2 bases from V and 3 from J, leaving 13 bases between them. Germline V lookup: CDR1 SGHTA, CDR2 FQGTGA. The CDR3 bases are TGTGCCAGCAGCTTAGACAGGAGGCTCTACACCGGGGAGCTGTTTTTT. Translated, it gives CASSLDRRLYTGELFF.

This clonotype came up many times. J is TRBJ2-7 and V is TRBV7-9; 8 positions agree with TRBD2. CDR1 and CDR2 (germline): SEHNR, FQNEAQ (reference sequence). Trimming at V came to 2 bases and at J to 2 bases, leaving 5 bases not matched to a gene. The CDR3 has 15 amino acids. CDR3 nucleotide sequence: TGTGCCAGCAGCTTAAATGCGGGAGGCACCTACGAGCAGTACTTC. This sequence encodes CASSLNAGGTYEQYF.

CDR3 DNA sequence: TGTGCCAGCAGCTTACCCGGACAGTTCTACAATGAGCAGTTCTTC. Translation gives CASSLPGQFYNEQFF. The rearrangement links TRBV11-2 to TRBJ2-1, with a tentative D call TRBD1 (6 bases). The CDR3 loop spans 15 amino acids. Germline V CDR1 and CDR2: SGHAT, FQNNGV. V lost 2 bases and J lost 3, with 11 bases in between. Complete variable domain (other parts from reference TRBV11-2 and TRBJ2-1): EAGVAQSPRYKIIEKRQSVAFWCNPISGHATLYWYQQILGQGPKLLIQFQNNGVVDDSQLPKDRFSAERLKGVDSTLKIQPAKLEDSAVYLCASSLPGQFYNEQFFGPGTRLTVL.

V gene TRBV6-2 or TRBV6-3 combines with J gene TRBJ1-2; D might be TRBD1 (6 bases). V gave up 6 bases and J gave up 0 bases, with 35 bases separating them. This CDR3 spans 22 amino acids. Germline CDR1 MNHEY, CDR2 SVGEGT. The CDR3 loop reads CASSGLLFARTADLLSNYGYTF. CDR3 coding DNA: TGTGCCAGCAGCGGACTCCTTTTTGCTCGGACAGCCGATTTACTTTCTAACTATGGCTACACCTTC.

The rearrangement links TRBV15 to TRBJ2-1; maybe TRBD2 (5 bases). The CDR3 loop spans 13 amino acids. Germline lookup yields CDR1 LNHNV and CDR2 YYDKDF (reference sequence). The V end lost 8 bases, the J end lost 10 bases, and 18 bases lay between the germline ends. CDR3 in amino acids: CATRRAGVGEQFF. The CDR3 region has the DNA TGTGCCACCCGACGGGCCGGGGTGGGGGAGCAGTTCTTC.

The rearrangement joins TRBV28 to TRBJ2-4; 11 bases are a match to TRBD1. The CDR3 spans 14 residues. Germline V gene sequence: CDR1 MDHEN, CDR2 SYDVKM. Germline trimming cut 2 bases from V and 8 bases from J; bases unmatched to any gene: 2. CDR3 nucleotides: TGTGCCAGCAGTTTAATGGGACAGGGGGACATTCAGTACTTC. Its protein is CASSLMGQGDIQYF.

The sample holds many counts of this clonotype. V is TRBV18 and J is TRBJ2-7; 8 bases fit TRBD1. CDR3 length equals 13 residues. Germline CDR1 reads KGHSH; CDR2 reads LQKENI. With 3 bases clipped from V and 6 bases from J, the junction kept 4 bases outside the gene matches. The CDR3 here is CASSPQGAGEQYF. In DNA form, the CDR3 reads TGTGCCAGCTCACCTCAGGGGGCCGGCGAGCAGTACTTC.

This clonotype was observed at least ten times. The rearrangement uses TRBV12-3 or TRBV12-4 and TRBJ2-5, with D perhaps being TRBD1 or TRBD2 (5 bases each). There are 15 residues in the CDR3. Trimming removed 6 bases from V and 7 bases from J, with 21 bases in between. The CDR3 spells CASSPLRDPGGTQYF. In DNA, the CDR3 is TGTGCCAGCAGCCCCCTCCGGGACCCCGGCGGGACCCAGTACTTC.

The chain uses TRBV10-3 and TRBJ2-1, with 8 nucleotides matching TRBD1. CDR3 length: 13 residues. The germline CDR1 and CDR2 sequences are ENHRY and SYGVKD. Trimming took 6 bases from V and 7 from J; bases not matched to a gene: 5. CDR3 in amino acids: CAIRQGQANEQFF. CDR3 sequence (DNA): TGTGCCATCAGACAGGGACAGGCGAATGAGCAGTTCTTC.

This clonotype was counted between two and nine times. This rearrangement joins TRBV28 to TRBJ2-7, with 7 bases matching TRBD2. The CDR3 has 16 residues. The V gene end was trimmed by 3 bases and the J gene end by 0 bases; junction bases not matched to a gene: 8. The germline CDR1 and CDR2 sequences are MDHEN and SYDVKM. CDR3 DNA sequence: TGTGCCAGCAGTTTCCCCGGACTAGGCGGCTCCTACGAGCAGTACTTC. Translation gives CASSFPGLGGSYEQYF. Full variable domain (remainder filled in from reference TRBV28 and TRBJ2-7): DVKVTQSSRYLVKRTGEKVFLECVQDMDHENMFWYRQDPGLGLRLIYFSYDVKMKEKGDIPEGYSVSREKKERFSLILESASTNQTSMYLCASSFPGLGGSYEQYFGPGTRLTVT.

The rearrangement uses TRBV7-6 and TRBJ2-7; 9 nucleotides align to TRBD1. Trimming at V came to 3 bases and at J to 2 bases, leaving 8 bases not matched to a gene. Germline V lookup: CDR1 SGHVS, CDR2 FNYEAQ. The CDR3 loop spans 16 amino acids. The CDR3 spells CASSLGVGTGTYEQYF. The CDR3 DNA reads TGTGCCAGCAGCTTGGGGGTCGGGACAGGGACCTACGAGCAGTACTTC.

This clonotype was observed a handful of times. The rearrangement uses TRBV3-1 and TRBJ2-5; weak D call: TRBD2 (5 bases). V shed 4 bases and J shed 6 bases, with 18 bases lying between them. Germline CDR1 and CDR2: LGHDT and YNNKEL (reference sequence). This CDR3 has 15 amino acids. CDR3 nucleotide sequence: TGTGCCAGCAGCCTTAAACGTCCTAGCACTAAGACCCAGTACTTC. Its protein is CASSLKRPSTKTQYF.

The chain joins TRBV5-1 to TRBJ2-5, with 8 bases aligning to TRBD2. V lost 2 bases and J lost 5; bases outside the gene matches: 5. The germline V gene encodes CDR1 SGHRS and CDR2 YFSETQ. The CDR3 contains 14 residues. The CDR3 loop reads CASSLAGDEETQYF. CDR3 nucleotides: TGCGCCAGCAGCTTAGCGGGAGATGAGGAGACCCAGTACTTC.

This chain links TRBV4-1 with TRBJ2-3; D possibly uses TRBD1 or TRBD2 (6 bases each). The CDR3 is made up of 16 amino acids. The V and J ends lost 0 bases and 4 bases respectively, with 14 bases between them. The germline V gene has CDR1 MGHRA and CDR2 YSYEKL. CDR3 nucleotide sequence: TGCGCCAGCAGCCAAGATTGGGGGGCTTCCGCAGATACGCAGTATTTT. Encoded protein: CASSQDWGASADTQYF.

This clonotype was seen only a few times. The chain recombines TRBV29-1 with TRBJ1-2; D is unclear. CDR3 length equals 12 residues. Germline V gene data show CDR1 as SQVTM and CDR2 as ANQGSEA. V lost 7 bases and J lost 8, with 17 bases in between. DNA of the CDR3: TGCAGCGCCCGGCTCGGAGGCGGGGGCTACACCTTC. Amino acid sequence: CSARLGGGGYTF.

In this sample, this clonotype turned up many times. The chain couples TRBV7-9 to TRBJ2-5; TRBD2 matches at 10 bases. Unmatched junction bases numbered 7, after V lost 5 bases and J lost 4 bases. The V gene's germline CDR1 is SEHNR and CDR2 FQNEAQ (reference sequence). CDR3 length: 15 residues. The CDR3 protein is CASSVSGGARETQYF. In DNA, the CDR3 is TGTGCCAGCAGCGTCAGCGGGGGGGCCAGAGAGACCCAGTACTTC.

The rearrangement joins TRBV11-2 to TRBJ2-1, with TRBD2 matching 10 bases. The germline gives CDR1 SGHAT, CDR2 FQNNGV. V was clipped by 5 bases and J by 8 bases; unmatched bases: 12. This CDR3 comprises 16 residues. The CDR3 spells CASSPEASGRGHEQFF. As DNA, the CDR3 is TGTGCCAGCAGCCCTGAGGCTAGCGGGAGAGGGCATGAGCAGTTCTTC.

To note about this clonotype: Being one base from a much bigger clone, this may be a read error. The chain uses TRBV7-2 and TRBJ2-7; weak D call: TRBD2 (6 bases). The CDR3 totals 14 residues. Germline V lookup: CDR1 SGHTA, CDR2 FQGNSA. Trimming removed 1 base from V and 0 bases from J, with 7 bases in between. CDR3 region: CASSLVGLSYEQYF. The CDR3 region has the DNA TGTGCCAGCAGCTTAGTGGGACTCTCCTACGAGCAGTACTTC.

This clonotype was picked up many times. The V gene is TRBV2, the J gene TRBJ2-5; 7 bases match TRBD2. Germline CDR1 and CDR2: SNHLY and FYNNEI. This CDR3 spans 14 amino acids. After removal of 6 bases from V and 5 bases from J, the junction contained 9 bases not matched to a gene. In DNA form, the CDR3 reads TGTGCCAGCAGCGGACTAGTTCCGGGGGAGACCCAGTACTTC. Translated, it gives CASSGLVPGETQYF.